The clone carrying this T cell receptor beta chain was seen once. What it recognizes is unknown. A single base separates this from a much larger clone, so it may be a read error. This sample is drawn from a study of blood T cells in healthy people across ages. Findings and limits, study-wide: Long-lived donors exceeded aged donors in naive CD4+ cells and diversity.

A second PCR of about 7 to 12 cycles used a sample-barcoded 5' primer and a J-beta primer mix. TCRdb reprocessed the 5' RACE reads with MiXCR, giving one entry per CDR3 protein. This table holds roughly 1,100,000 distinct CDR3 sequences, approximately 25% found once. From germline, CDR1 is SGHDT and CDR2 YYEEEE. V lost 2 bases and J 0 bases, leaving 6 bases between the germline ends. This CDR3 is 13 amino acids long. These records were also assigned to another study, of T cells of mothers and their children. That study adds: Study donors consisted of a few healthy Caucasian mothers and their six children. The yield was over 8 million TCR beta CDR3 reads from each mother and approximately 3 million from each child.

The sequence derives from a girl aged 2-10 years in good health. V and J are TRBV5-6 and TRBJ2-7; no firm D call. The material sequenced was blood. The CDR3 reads CASSLIASYEQYF. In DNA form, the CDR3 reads TGTGCCAGCAGCTTAATCGCCTCCTACGAGCAGTACTTC.